Shown below are 3 T cell receptor beta chains from a single sample sequenced in a study of T cells in Graves' hyperthyroidism and ophthalmopathy. Researchers took RNA transcripts and amplified the TCR beta CDR3 regions from them. Primed by the HTBI set, a first-round RT-PCR was run on the TCR CDR3. TCRdb fed the multiplex PCR reads into MiXCR, producing one record per CDR3 protein. The table includes some 570,000 distinct CDR3 sequences, about a sixth detected once. Sequencing was carried out using blood. These TCRs come from a woman aged 18-29 years with Graves' ophthalmopathy.

The chain links TRBV6-1 to TRBJ2-2, with D hard to call. The V gene's germline CDR1 is MNHNS and CDR2 SASEGT. Trimming took 5 bases from V and 8 from J, leaving 15 bases between them. This CDR3 region has 14 residues. The CDR3 region is CASSSTVWGGELFF. In nucleotides, the CDR3 is TGTGCCAGCAGTTCTACAGTATGGGGAGGGGAGCTGTTTTTT.

This clonotype came up many times. The CDR3 nucleotides read TGCGCCAGCAGCTGGACCGGGGACAATGAGCAGTTCTTC. This sequence encodes CASSWTGDNEQFF. V usage is TRBV5-1 and J usage is TRBJ2-1; D may be TRBD2 (5 bases). V lost 3 bases and J 5 bases, leaving 9 bases between the germline ends. This CDR3 has 13 residues. Germline CDR1 SGHRS, CDR2 YFSETQ.

This clonotype turned up a few times. The chain combines TRBV2 with TRBJ1-5; unclear D gene. V was trimmed by 3 bases and J by 7 bases, leaving 13 bases between them. The CDR3 covers 14 residues. Germline CDR1 SNHLY, CDR2 FYNNEI. CDR3 in amino acids: CASSDLRNGQPQHF. The CDR3 nucleotides are TGTGCCAGCAGTGATTTACGGAATGGCCAGCCCCAGCATTTT.